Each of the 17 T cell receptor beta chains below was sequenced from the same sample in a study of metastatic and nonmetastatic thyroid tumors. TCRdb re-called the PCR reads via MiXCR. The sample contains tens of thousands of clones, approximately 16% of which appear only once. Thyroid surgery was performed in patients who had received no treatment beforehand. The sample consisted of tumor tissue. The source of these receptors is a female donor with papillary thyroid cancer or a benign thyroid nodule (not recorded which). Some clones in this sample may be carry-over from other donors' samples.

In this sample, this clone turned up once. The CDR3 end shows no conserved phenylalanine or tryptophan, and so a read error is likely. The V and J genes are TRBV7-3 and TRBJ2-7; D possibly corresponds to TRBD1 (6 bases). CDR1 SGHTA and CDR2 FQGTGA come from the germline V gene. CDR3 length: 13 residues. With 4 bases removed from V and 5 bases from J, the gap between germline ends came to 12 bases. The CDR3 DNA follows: TGTGCCAGCAGCTCCCAGGGGTCTAACGAGCAGTACCTC. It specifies CASSSQGSNEQYL.

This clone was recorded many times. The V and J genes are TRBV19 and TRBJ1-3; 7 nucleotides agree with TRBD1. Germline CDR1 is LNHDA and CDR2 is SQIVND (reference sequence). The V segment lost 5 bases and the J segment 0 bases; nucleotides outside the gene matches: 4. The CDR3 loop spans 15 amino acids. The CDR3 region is CASSRQGGSGNTIYF. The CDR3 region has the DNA TGTGCCAGTAGTCGACAGGGTGGCTCTGGAAACACCATATATTTT.

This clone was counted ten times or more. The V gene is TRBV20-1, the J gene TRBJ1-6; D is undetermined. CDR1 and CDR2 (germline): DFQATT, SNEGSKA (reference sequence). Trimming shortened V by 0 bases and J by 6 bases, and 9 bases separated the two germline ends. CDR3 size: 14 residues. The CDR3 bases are TGCAGTGCTAGAGAAGATAATTTTAATTCACCCCTCCACTTT. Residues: CSAREDNFNSPLHF.

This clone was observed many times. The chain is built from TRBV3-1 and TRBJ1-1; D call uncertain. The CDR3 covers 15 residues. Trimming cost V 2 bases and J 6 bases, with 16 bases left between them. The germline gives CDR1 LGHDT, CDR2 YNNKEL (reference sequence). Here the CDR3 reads CASSQRGRRLAEAFF. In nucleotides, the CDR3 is TGTGCCAGCAGCCAACGGGGTAGGCGCCTGGCTGAAGCTTTCTTT.

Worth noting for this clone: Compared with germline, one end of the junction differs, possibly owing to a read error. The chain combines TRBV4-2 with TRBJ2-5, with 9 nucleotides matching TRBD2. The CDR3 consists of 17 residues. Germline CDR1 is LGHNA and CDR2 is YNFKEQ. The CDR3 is CAISNHQLSGGQETQYF. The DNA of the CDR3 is TGTGCCATCAGCAACCATCAGCTTAGCGGGGGTCAAGAGACCCAGTACTTC.

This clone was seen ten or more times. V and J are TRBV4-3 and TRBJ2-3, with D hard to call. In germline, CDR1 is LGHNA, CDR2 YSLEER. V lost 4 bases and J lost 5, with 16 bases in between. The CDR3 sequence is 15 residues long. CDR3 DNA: TGCGCCAGCAGCCTGGACCGCGGTCATATAGATACGCAGTATTTT. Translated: CASSLDRGHIDTQYF.

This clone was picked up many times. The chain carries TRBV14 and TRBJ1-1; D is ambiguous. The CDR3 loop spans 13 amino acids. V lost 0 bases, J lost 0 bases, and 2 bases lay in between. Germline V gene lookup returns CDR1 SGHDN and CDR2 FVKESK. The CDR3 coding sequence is TGTGCCAGCAGCCAAGAATTGAACACTGAAGCTTTCTTT. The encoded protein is CASSQELNTEAFF.

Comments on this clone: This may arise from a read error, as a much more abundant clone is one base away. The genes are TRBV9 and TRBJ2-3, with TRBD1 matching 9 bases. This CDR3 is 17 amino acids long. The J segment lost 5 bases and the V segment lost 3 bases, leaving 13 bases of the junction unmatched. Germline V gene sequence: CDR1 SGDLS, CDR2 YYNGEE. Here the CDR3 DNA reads TGTGCCAGCAGCGATCGGTACAGGGGGCGGCATGAAGATACGCAGTATTTT. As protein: CASSDRYRGRHEDTQYF.

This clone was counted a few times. CDR3: CAWGGERDWDEQFF. In DNA, the CDR3 is TGTGCCTGGGGGGGAGAGCGGGATTGGGATGAGCAGTTCTTC. The rearrangement joins TRBV30 to TRBJ2-1; 7 nucleotides agree with TRBD2. Germline V gene sequence: CDR1 GTSNPN, CDR2 SVGIG (reference sequence). The CDR3 has 14 residues. Germline trimming cut 5 bases from V and 8 bases from J; bases unmatched to any gene: 12. The full variable domain, with the rest looked up from reference TRBV30 and TRBJ2-1, is SQTIHQWPATLVQPVGSPLSLECTVEGTSNPNLYWYRQAAGRGLQLLFYSVGIGQISSEVPQNLSASRPQDRQFILSSKKLLLSDSGFYLCAWGGERDWDEQFFGPGTRLTVL.

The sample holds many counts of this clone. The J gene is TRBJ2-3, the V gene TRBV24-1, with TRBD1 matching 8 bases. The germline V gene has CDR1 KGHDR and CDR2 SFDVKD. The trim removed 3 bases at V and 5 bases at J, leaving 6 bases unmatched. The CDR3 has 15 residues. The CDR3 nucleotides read TGTGCCACCAGTGATAATCAGGGGGCTGGAGATACGCAGTATTTT. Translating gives CATSDNQGAGDTQYF.

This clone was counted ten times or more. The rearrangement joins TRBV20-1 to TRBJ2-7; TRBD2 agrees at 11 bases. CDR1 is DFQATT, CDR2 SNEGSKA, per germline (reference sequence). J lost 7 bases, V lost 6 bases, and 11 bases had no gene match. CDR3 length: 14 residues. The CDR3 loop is CSARTTSGTGEQYF. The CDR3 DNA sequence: TGCAGTGCCAGAACGACTAGCGGGACAGGGGAGCAGTACTTC.

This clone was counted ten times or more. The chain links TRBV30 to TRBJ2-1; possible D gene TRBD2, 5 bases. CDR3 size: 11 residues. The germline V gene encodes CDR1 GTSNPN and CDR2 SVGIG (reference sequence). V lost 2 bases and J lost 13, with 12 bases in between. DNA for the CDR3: TGTGCCTGGAGTCGACGGAGGATTCAGTTCTTC. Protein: CAWSRRRIQFF.

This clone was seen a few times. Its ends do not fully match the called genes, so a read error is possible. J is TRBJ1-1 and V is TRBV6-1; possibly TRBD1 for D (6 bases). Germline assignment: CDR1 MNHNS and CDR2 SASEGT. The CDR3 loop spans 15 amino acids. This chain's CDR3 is CDSSELWNQGTEAFF. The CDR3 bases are TGTGACAGCAGTGAATTGTGGAACCAGGGGACTGAAGCTTTCTTT.

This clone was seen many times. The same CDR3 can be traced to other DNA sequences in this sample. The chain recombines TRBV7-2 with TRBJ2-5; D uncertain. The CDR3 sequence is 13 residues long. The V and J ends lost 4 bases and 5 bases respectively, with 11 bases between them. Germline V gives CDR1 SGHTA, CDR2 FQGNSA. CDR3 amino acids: CASSYTRRETQYF. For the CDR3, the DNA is TGTGCCAGCAGCTATACACGGCGGGAGACCCAGTACTTC.

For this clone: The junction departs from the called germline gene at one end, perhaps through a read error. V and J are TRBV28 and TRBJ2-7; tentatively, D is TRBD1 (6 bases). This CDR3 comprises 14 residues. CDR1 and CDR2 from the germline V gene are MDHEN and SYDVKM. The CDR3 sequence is CASTPQGASYDQYF. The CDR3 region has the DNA TGTGCCAGCACCCCACAGGGTGCCTCCTACGATCAGTACTTC.

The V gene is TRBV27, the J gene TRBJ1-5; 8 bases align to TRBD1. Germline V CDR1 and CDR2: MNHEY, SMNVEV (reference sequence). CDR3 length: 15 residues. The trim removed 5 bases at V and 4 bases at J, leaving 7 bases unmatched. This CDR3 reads CASSIGTGSNQPQHF. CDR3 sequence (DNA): TGTGCCAGCAGTATAGGGACAGGATCTAATCAGCCCCAGCATTTT.

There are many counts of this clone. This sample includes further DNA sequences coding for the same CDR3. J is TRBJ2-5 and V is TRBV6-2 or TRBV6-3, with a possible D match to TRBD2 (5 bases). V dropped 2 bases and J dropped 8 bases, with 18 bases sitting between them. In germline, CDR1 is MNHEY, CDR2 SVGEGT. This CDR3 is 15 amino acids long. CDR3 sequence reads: CASSYEAGPRGTQYF. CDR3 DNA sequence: TGTGCCAGCAGTTACGAGGCGGGTCCCCGGGGAACCCAGTACTTC.